The 29 T cell receptor beta chains reported below all come from one sample, sequenced in a study of long-term antiretroviral therapy in people with HIV. The immunoSEQ assay was v3.0, run at survey level. Only in-frame clones appear in the TCRdb table, and some are missing; sequencing was by immunoSEQ multiplex PCR. The profile shows over 30,000 clones, approximately 97% of them singletons. The sequenced sample was unsorted PBMCs, obtained 6.9 years after starting antiretroviral therapy. The source of these receptors is a man younger than 40 with HIV.

The CDR3 loop reads CASSENRYGYTF. The CDR3 DNA reads TGTGCCAGCAGCGAAAACCGGTATGGCTACACCTTC. The chain joins TRBV6-1 to TRBJ1-2; D gene unclear. Germline V gives CDR1 MNHNS, CDR2 SASEGT. The V gene lost 6 bases and the J gene lost 5 bases, with 10 bases spanning the gap. The length of the CDR3 is 12 residues.

The genes are TRBV19 and TRBJ2-2; 8 bases are a match to TRBD1. Looked up from germline, CDR1 is LNHDA and CDR2 is SQIVND (reference sequence). The trim removed 4 bases at V and 4 bases at J, leaving 8 bases unmatched. The CDR3 length is 16 residues. The CDR3 sequence is CASSTRTGYSTGELFF. CDR3 bases: TGTGCCAGTAGTACTAGGACAGGGTACTCCACCGGGGAGCTGTTTTTT.

The J gene is TRBJ2-5, the V gene TRBV2; 8 bases agree with TRBD1. V was clipped by 6 bases and J by 5 bases; unmatched bases: 8. The CDR3 sequence is 14 residues long. Germline V lookup: CDR1 SNHLY, CDR2 FYNNEI. The CDR3 sequence is CASRETWDRETQYF. In DNA form, the CDR3 reads TGTGCCAGCAGGGAGACCTGGGACAGGGAGACCCAGTACTTC. Filled out from reference TRBV2 and TRBJ2-5, the complete variable domain reads EPEVTQTPSHQVTQMGQEVILRCVPISNHLYFYWYRQILGQKVEFLVSFYNNEISEKSEIFDDQFSVERPDGSNFTLKIRSTKLEDSAMYFCASRETWDRETQYFGPGTRLLVL.

The chain combines TRBV10-3 with TRBJ2-1, with D possibly TRBD2 on 5 matching bases. Trimming left V 11 bases short and J 10 bases short, with 21 bases between. This CDR3 is built from 13 residues. Germline assignment: CDR1 ENHRY and CDR2 SYGVKD. The CDR3 coding sequence is TGTGCCTTTGCCCCTAGCCCCAGCCGCGAGCAGTTCTTC. It yields the protein CAFAPSPSREQFF.

The chain couples TRBV27 to TRBJ1-1; maybe TRBD1 (6 bases). V dropped 0 bases and J dropped 7 bases, with 9 bases sitting between them. Per the germline V gene, CDR1 is MNHEY and CDR2 is SMNVEV (reference sequence). This CDR3 region has 13 residues. The CDR3 reads CASSLSGTNEAFF. In nucleotides, the CDR3 is TGTGCCAGCAGTTTATCTGGGACAAATGAAGCTTTCTTT.

The J gene is TRBJ2-5, the V gene TRBV11-3; unclear D gene. Germline loops: CDR1 SGHNT, CDR2 YENEEA. The V end was cut by 0 bases, the J end by 5 bases, with 13 bases between. The CDR3 loop spans 15 amino acids. The CDR3 is CASSLDSGRTETQYF. DNA for the CDR3: TGTGCCAGCAGCTTAGATTCGGGTCGGACGGAGACCCAGTACTTC.

This chain connects TRBV19 to TRBJ1-4, with no clear D. Trimming cost V 0 bases and J 5 bases, with 7 bases left between them. This CDR3 has 14 amino acids. Germline assignment: CDR1 LNHDA and CDR2 SQIVND (reference sequence). In DNA form, the CDR3 reads TGTGCCAGTAGTATAGACAAATCCAATGAAAAACTGTTTTTT. Its protein product is CASSIDKSNEKLFF.

This clone has only a few counts. The rearrangement uses TRBV6-1 and TRBJ1-2; D gene ambiguous. The length of the CDR3 is 13 residues. Trimming cost V 2 bases and J 3 bases, with 7 bases left between them. CDR1 is MNHNS, CDR2 SASEGT, per germline. The CDR3 nucleotides read TGTGCCAGCAGTGAAAGCGGGGACTATGGCTACACCTTC. Encoded protein: CASSESGDYGYTF.

The V and J genes are TRBV5-1 and TRBJ1-6; D remains ambiguous. The CDR3 is 14 residues long. Germline values: CDR1 SGHRS, CDR2 YFSETQ. V was trimmed by 0 bases and J by 7 bases, leaving 8 bases between them. The CDR3 region is CASSLGVGNSPLHF. The CDR3 nucleotides read TGCGCCAGCAGCTTGGGGGTGGGGAATTCACCCCTCCACTTT.

This clone appeared a single time. The genes are TRBV6-5 and TRBJ1-2; D unresolved. V lost 2 bases to trimming and J lost 4 bases, with 8 bases between them. The CDR3 extends over 13 amino acids. Germline V gives CDR1 MNHEY, CDR2 SVGAGI. The CDR3 sequence is CASSYEHFYGYTF. The CDR3 DNA reads TGTGCCAGCAGTTACGAACATTTCTATGGCTACACCTTC.

The rearrangement links TRBV29-1 to TRBJ2-2; perhaps D is TRBD1 or TRBD2 (7 bases each). V lost 7 bases to trimming and J lost 3 bases, with 15 bases between them. The V gene's germline CDR1 is SQVTM and CDR2 ANQGSEA. This CDR3 has 14 residues. CDR3 amino acids: CSASGGEDTGELFF. CDR3 nucleotides: TGCAGCGCTTCAGGGGGGGAAGACACCGGGGAGCTGTTTTTT.

The chain joins TRBV9 to TRBJ2-5; D possibly corresponds to TRBD2 (7 bases). The CDR3 has 17 amino acids. Trimming removed 2 bases at V and 3 bases at J, with 20 bases between. Germline V gene lookup returns CDR1 SGDLS and CDR2 YYNGEE. CDR3 DNA sequence: TGTGCCAGCAGCGTTTCACCGGGGGGCGATGGGAAAGAGACCCAGTACTTC. Protein sequence: CASSVSPGGDGKETQYF.

This clone was recorded once. The V call is TRBV11-2, the J call TRBJ2-3; 12 bases line up with TRBD2. The V segment lost 5 bases and the J segment 2 bases; nucleotides outside the gene matches: 11. CDR1 SGHAT and CDR2 FQNNGV come from the germline V gene. This CDR3 region has 18 residues. The CDR3 DNA reads as TGTGCCAGCAGCCAGAGGACTAGCGGGGCCCCTATCACAGATACGCAGTATTTT. It is translated as CASSQRTSGAPITDTQYF.

V is TRBV9 and J is TRBJ2-3; D unclear. V lost 0 bases, J lost 0 bases, and 20 bases lay in between. Germline-derived CDR1 and CDR2 are SGDLS and YYNGEE. The CDR3 consists of 19 residues. The CDR3 spells CASSVGGGRRSPSTDTQYF. The CDR3 region has the DNA TGTGCCAGCAGCGTAGGGGGTGGGCGCAGGTCGCCTAGCACAGATACGCAGTATTTT.

This clone was counted a single time. The chain recombines TRBV19 with TRBJ1-4; possibly TRBD1 for D (5 bases). Trimming took off 7 bases at V and 8 bases at J, with 14 bases between the two ends. Germline CDR1 is LNHDA and CDR2 is SQIVND (reference sequence). CDR3 length: 13 amino acids. The CDR3 is CASTGVRGEKLFF. The CDR3 nucleotides read TGTGCCAGTACGGGGGTGAGAGGGGAAAAACTGTTTTTT.

This clone was recorded only once. The V and J genes are TRBV27 and TRBJ1-1; D is unclear. V was trimmed by 5 bases and J by 0 bases, leaving 7 bases between them. This CDR3 is 13 amino acids long. Per the germline V gene, CDR1 is MNHEY and CDR2 is SMNVEV (reference sequence). CDR3 residues: CASSNTVNTEAFF. In DNA form, the CDR3 reads TGTGCCAGCAGTAACACTGTGAACACTGAAGCTTTCTTT.

CDR3 nucleotides: TGTGCCAGCAGCCCCTCTAACCTTAGACTAGCGGGCCCTTCCTACGAGCAGTACTTC. Its translation: CASSPSNLRLAGPSYEQYF. The rearrangement joins TRBV7-9 to TRBJ2-7; TRBD2 matches 10 bases. The CDR3 runs to 19 residues. CDR1 and CDR2 from the germline V gene are SEHNR and FQNEAQ (reference sequence). With V trimmed by 5 bases and J by 1 base, 17 bases remained unmatched.

The gene calls are TRBV5-6 and TRBJ2-1; TRBD2 agrees at 9 bases. Trimming removed 4 bases from V and 4 bases from J; junction bases left unmatched: 9. Germline V gene data show CDR1 as SGHDT and CDR2 as YYEEEE. CDR3 length: 16 amino acids. CDR3 sequence (DNA): TGTGCCAGCAGCCCGATGACTAGCGGCCCTTACAATGAGCAGTTCTTC. The encoded protein is CASSPMTSGPYNEQFF.

This sequence joins TRBV4-1 and TRBJ1-5, with unresolved D. This CDR3 region has 14 residues. Germline values: CDR1 MGHRA, CDR2 YSYEKL. V was cut by 2 bases and J by 4 bases, with 9 bases left in between. The CDR3 DNA sequence: TGCGCCAGCAGCCAACGCCCCGAAAATCAGCCCCAGCATTTT. It encodes CASSQRPENQPQHF.

This sequence joins TRBV7-2 and TRBJ2-1; possibly TRBD2 for D (5 bases). Trimming cost V 2 bases and J 7 bases, with 12 bases left between them. CDR1 is SGHTA and CDR2 is FQGNSA in the germline V gene. The CDR3 is 14 amino acids. CDR3 coding DNA: TGTGCCAGCAGCTTATGGACTCGTAAAAATGAGCAGTTCTTC. Residues: CASSLWTRKNEQFF.

This clone was recorded once. This rearrangement joins TRBV6-5 to TRBJ1-1; the D is unclear. CDR1 and CDR2 from the germline V gene are MNHEY and SVGAGI. Trimming left V 4 bases short and J 8 bases short, with 8 bases between. The CDR3 consists of 11 residues. The CDR3 spells CASSFEGEAFF. The CDR3 DNA sequence: TGTGCCAGCAGTTTTGAAGGGGAAGCTTTCTTT.

This clone was detected once. V is TRBV7-2 and J is TRBJ2-7; possible D gene TRBD2, 5 bases. Per the germline V gene, CDR1 is SGHTA and CDR2 is FQGNSA. There are 13 residues in the CDR3. V was cut by 2 bases and J by 6 bases, with 11 bases left in between. As DNA, the CDR3 is TGTGCCAGCAGCTTACAGGTTGAGGGCGAGCAGTACTTC. Protein product: CASSLQVEGEQYF.

The chain uses TRBV2 and TRBJ1-4, with TRBD1 as a possible D gene (5 bases). V dropped 1 base and J dropped 7 bases, with 16 bases sitting between them. CDR1 and CDR2 from the germline V gene are SNHLY and FYNNEI. The CDR3 length is 16 residues. The CDR3 DNA follows: TGTGCCAGCAGTGAAGAAGGGGTACAGTATGGTGAAAAACTGTTTTTT. Translation: CASSEEGVQYGEKLFF.

The DNA for the CDR3 is TGTGCCAGCAGCTTGGGACCACGGGCCACCGGGGAGCTGTTTTTT. Translating it yields CASSLGPRATGELFF. The chain links TRBV7-9 to TRBJ2-2; D is perhaps TRBD1 or TRBD2 (5 bases each). Germline-derived CDR1 and CDR2 are SEHNR and FQNEAQ (reference sequence). Trimming pared 3 bases from V and 4 bases from J, leaving 12 bases between. This CDR3 has 15 residues.

The chain recombines TRBV29-1 with TRBJ2-1, with 9 bases fitting TRBD2. Germline V lookup: CDR1 SQVTM, CDR2 ANQGSEA. With V trimmed by 3 bases and J by 10 bases, 4 bases remained unmatched. This CDR3 contains 12 residues. The DNA of the CDR3 is TGCAGCGTTGAGCCAGCGGGAGGAGAGCAGTTCTTC. Protein product: CSVEPAGGEQFF.

The gene calls are TRBV5-1 and TRBJ2-2, with 9 bases matching TRBD1. Germline V CDR1 and CDR2: SGHRS, YFSETQ. The CDR3 is 16 amino acids. The V gene end was trimmed by 0 bases and the J gene end by 0 bases; junction bases not matched to a gene: 0. The chain's CDR3 is CASSLGQGANTGELFF. The CDR3 DNA reads as TGCGCCAGCAGCTTGGGACAGGGGGCGAACACCGGGGAGCTGTTTTTT.

The genes are TRBV18 and TRBJ2-7, with D possibly being TRBD2 (7 bases). Germline assignment: CDR1 KGHSH and CDR2 LQKENI. The CDR3 is 15 amino acids. V dropped 0 bases and J dropped 6 bases, with 15 bases sitting between them. Here the CDR3 reads CASSPPPAGAVEQYF. CDR3 DNA sequence: TGTGCCAGCTCACCACCACCGGCGGGGGCGGTCGAGCAGTACTTC.

The chain carries TRBV6-6 and TRBJ2-2, with 7 bases lining up with TRBD1. CDR1 is MNHNY and CDR2 is SVGAGI in the germline V gene (reference sequence). With 7 bases clipped from V and 8 bases from J, the junction kept 4 bases outside the gene matches. This CDR3 has 12 amino acids. The CDR3 spells CASKAGGGELFF. CDR3 coding DNA: TGTGCCAGCAAGGCAGGGGGTGGGGAGCTGTTTTTT.

V and J are TRBV25-1 and TRBJ1-4, with 7 bases aligning to TRBD1. This CDR3 is built from 12 residues. The V gene's germline CDR1 is MGHDK and CDR2 SYGVNS. V dropped 3 bases and J dropped 10; count of bases not matched to a gene: 2. The CDR3 loop is CASSEGQRKLFF. CDR3 sequence (DNA): TGTGCCAGCAGTGAGGGACAGCGAAAACTGTTTTTT.